The clone carrying this T cell receptor (beta chain) was detected many times. The data were obtained in a study of blood T cells in healthy people across ages. PCR was performed a second time for roughly 6 to 12 cycles using a sample-barcoded 5' primer and a J-beta primer mix. Each CDR3 protein gets one entry after TCRdb re-called the 5' RACE reads with MiXCR. The profile shows 380,000 or so distinct CDR3 sequences, over 45% of them singletons. The CDR3 is 15 amino acids. V lost 4 bases and J lost 0, with 10 bases in between. Per germline, CDR1 MGHRA and CDR2 YSYEKL. Total RNA extracted from each sample amounted to at least 5.5 micrograms.

The receptor comes from a man aged 55-75 years in good health. V gene TRBV4-1 combines with J gene TRBJ2-1; D uncertain. The sequenced sample was blood. DNA for the CDR3: TGCGCCAGCAGCCCGGACCGGAGCTCCTACAATGAGCAGTTCTTC. Its translation is CASSPDRSSYNEQFF.